This TCR beta chain comes out of a study of cytomegalovirus exposure and HLA in healthy donors. Study-wide results and limits: Later analysis associated a missense DCLRE1C variant with TCR beta V- and J-gene trimming. Reportedly, fewer N-insertions than the approximately 610-donor mean appeared in an Asian-associated ancestry cluster in a later analysis.

Losses at the gene ends were 5 bases for V and 5 bases for J; bases not matched to a gene: 8. The CDR3 consists of 14 residues. CDR1 is SGHTA, CDR2 FQGNSA, per germline. PCR used 60 Vbeta primers and 13 Jbeta primers. Data came from immunoSEQ multiplex PCR; TCRdb stores just in-frame clones and leaves some out. The top ten hold under 2% of the sample, which has roughly 150,000 clones, roughly 70% seen once. On this clone itself: As yet, its antigen is unknown.

The TCR was taken from a human donor in good health. Input material: PBMCs. The rearrangement uses TRBV7-2 and TRBJ2-7; 8 nucleotides match TRBD1. The CDR3 loop is CASSLRTGRNEQYF. CDR3 DNA: TGTGCCAGCAGCCTACGGACAGGGAGGAACGAGCAGTACTTC.